These T cell receptor beta chains were read from a single sample in a study of blood T cells in healthy people across ages. TCRdb re-derived calls from the 5' RACE reads in MiXCR, one entry per CDR3 protein. Of about 970,000 distinct CDR3 sequences in the sample, about 53% are singletons; the top ten hold 20% to 25%. Sequencing was carried out using blood. Every receptor here comes from a woman in her sixties or seventies in good health. The CDR3 runs from the conserved cysteine through the conserved F or W. Each record gives: CDR3 DNA, CDR3 protein, clone size, D gene, J gene, V gene. D genes are given only for firm matches. Clone size is shown for a subset of rows, as once, few, many or a class of expanded clone.

cdr3_nt: TGTGCCAGCACCATGGGACTAGCGGGAGTGGGGTACAATGAGCAGTTCTTC
cdr3_aa: CASTMGLAGVGYNEQFF
clone_size: -
d_call: TRBD2
j_call: TRBJ2-1
v_call: TRBV27

cdr3_nt: TGTGCCAGCAGAAGAGACAGGGGGAACACCGGGGAGCTGTTTTTT
cdr3_aa: CASRRDRGNTGELFF
clone_size: -
d_call: TRBD1
j_call: TRBJ2-2
v_call: TRBV2

cdr3_nt: TGCAGCCTGAGGGGGGGTAGGTACAATGAGCAGTTCTTC
cdr3_aa: CSLRGGRYNEQFF
clone_size: -
d_call: -
j_call: TRBJ2-1
v_call: TRBV29-1

cdr3_nt: TGTGCCAGCTCACCCGGACAAGACCTTTATGGCTACACCTTC
cdr3_aa: CASSPGQDLYGYTF
clone_size: -
d_call: -
j_call: TRBJ1-2
v_call: TRBV18

cdr3_nt: TGTGCCAGCAGCCAGGACAGGGGGCACCGTGGCTACACCTTC
cdr3_aa: CASSQDRGHRGYTF
clone_size: -
d_call: TRBD1
j_call: TRBJ1-2
v_call: TRBV3-1

cdr3_nt: TGCAGTGCTACGAAGCCTCCCAAAAACATTCAGTACTTC
cdr3_aa: CSATKPPKNIQYF
clone_size: -
d_call: -
j_call: TRBJ2-4
v_call: TRBV20-1

cdr3_nt: TGTGCCAGCAGCCAAGGCGGGAGAGCCTACAATGAGCAGTACTTC
cdr3_aa: CASSQGGRAYNEQYF
clone_size: -
d_call: TRBD2
j_call: TRBJ2-7
v_call: TRBV3-1

cdr3_nt: TGTGCCAGCAGCTTAGTAGGTCACACAGATACGCAGTATTTT
cdr3_aa: CASSLVGHTDTQYF
clone_size: -
d_call: -
j_call: TRBJ2-3
v_call: TRBV7-2

cdr3_nt: TGTGCCAGCAGTGAAAATACCGGCATACAGTACTTC
cdr3_aa: CASSENTGIQYF
clone_size: -
d_call: -
j_call: TRBJ2-7
v_call: TRBV25-1

cdr3_nt: TGCGCCAGCAGTTCCGTCTCCGGGCCGCAGTACTTC
cdr3_aa: CASSSVSGPQYF
clone_size: -
d_call: -
j_call: TRBJ2-7
v_call: TRBV5-1

cdr3_nt: TGCGCCAGCAGCCAAGGGCAGGAGATCCAAGAGACCCAGTACTTC
cdr3_aa: CASSQGQEIQETQYF
clone_size: -
d_call: -
j_call: TRBJ2-5
v_call: TRBV4-1

cdr3_nt: TGCGCCAGCAGCCAAGCTTGGCAGGGTTCTACCTACGAGCAGTACTTC
cdr3_aa: CASSQAWQGSTYEQYF
clone_size: few
d_call: -
j_call: TRBJ2-7
v_call: TRBV4-1

cdr3_nt: TGTGCCAGCAGTTCCCACCGACCAGCGGGAGCCTACGAGCAGTACTTC
cdr3_aa: CASSSHRPAGAYEQYF
clone_size: -
d_call: TRBD2
j_call: TRBJ2-7
v_call: TRBV27

cdr3_nt: TGTGCCAGCAGGCAGACAGGGTTGGGTCAGCCCCAGCATTTT
cdr3_aa: CASRQTGLGQPQHF
clone_size: -
d_call: TRBD1
j_call: TRBJ1-5
v_call: TRBV27

cdr3_nt: TGTGCCATCAGGCGCGGGGGGCCCAATGAGCAGTTCTTC
cdr3_aa: CAIRRGGPNEQFF
clone_size: many
d_call: TRBD2
j_call: TRBJ2-1
v_call: TRBV10-3

cdr3_nt: TGTGCCAGCAGCTTAGGACAGGGGAATTCCGAGCAGTACTTC
cdr3_aa: CASSLGQGNSEQYF
clone_size: -
d_call: TRBD1
j_call: TRBJ2-7
v_call: TRBV13

cdr3_nt: TGCGCCAGCAGCCACCCACGACAGGGAAAGTTAGCCAAAAACATTCAGTACTTC
cdr3_aa: CASSHPRQGKLAKNIQYF
clone_size: -
d_call: TRBD1
j_call: TRBJ2-4
v_call: TRBV4-1

cdr3_nt: TGTGCCAGCAGACTACTAGCGGGAGTGGAGACCCAGTACTTC
cdr3_aa: CASRLLAGVETQYF
clone_size: few
d_call: TRBD2
j_call: TRBJ2-5
v_call: TRBV12-3/TRBV12-4

cdr3_nt: TGTGCCAGCAGCCGACAGGGGGACCAGCCCCAGCATTTT
cdr3_aa: CASSRQGDQPQHF
clone_size: -
d_call: TRBD1
j_call: TRBJ1-5
v_call: TRBV5-8

cdr3_nt: TGTGCCAGCGGCGTCGGTCCCGGAACCTACGAGCAGTACTTC
cdr3_aa: CASGVGPGTYEQYF
clone_size: -
d_call: -
j_call: TRBJ2-7
v_call: TRBV9

cdr3_nt: TGCGTCAGCAGCCAATGGCAGGGAAGGACTAATGAAAAACTGTTTTTT
cdr3_aa: CVSSQWQGRTNEKLFF
clone_size: once
d_call: -
j_call: TRBJ1-4
v_call: TRBV4-3

cdr3_nt: TGCAGTGCTAGCAAAGGGGCTAGTTCCTACGAGCAGTACTTC
cdr3_aa: CSASKGASSYEQYF
clone_size: -
d_call: -
j_call: TRBJ2-7
v_call: TRBV20-1

cdr3_nt: TGTGCCAGCAGCGTAAGGCCAAGCACAGATACGCAGTATTTT
cdr3_aa: CASSVRPSTDTQYF
clone_size: -
d_call: -
j_call: TRBJ2-3
v_call: TRBV9

cdr3_nt: TGTGCCAGCAGTCCCCCCAAAACGGGGGCACCCCTCCACTTT
cdr3_aa: CASSPPKTGAPLHF
clone_size: -
d_call: -
j_call: TRBJ1-6
v_call: TRBV27

cdr3_nt: TGTGCCATCTGTTCAGATTCCCAAGAGACCCAGTACTTC
cdr3_aa: CAICSDSQETQYF
clone_size: -
d_call: -
j_call: TRBJ2-5
v_call: TRBV10-3

cdr3_nt: TGTGCCAGCAGCGGACAGGGTCTCTCCCAAGAGACCCAGTACTTC
cdr3_aa: CASSGQGLSQETQYF
clone_size: -
d_call: TRBD1
j_call: TRBJ2-5
v_call: TRBV5-6

cdr3_nt: TGTGCCAGCAGCTTAAAAGGACTAGCTTCAGATACGCAGTATTTT
cdr3_aa: CASSLKGLASDTQYF
clone_size: many
d_call: TRBD2
j_call: TRBJ2-3
v_call: TRBV5-4

cdr3_nt: TGTGCCAGCAGCCAAGGACTAGCGGGAGTCGCCTTCCAAGAGACCCAGTACTTC
cdr3_aa: CASSQGLAGVAFQETQYF
clone_size: -
d_call: TRBD2
j_call: TRBJ2-5
v_call: TRBV11-2

cdr3_nt: TGCAGTGCTAGAGGGGGACGGACAAATCAGCCCCAGCATTTT
cdr3_aa: CSARGGRTNQPQHF
clone_size: -
d_call: -
j_call: TRBJ1-5
v_call: TRBV20-1

cdr3_nt: TGTGCCAGCAGCCCGTGGACTAGCAGTGAGCAGTTCTTC
cdr3_aa: CASSPWTSSEQFF
clone_size: few
d_call: TRBD2
j_call: TRBJ2-1
v_call: TRBV7-2